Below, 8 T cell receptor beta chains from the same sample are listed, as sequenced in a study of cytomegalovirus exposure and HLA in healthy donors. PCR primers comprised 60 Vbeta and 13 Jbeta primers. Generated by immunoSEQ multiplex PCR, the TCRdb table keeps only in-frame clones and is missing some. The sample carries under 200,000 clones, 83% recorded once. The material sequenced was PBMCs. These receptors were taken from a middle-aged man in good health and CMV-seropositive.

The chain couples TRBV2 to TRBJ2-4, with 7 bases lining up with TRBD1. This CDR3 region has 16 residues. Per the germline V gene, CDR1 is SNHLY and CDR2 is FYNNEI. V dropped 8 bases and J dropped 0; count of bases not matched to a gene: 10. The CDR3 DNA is TGTGCCAGCCAATTGGCAGGGGGTCTAGCCAAAAACATTCAGTACTTC. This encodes CASQLAGGLAKNIQYF. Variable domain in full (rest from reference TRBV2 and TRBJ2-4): EPEVTQTPSHQVTQMGQEVILRCVPISNHLYFYWYRQILGQKVEFLVSFYNNEISEKSEIFDDQFSVERPDGSNFTLKIRSTKLEDSAMYFCASQLAGGLAKNIQYFGAGTRLSVL.

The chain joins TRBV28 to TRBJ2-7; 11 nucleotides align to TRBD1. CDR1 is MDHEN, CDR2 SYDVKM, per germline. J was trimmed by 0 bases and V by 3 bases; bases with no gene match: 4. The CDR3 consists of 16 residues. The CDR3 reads CASSFLGTGGSYEQYF. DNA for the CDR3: TGTGCCAGCAGTTTCCTCGGGACAGGGGGCTCCTACGAGCAGTACTTC.

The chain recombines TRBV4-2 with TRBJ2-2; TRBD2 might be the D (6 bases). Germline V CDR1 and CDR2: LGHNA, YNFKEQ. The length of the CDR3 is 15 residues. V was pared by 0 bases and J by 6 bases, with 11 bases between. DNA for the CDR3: TGTGCCAGCAGCCAAGAGTCCGGGAGAGCCGGGGAGCTGTTTTTT. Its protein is CASSQESGRAGELFF.

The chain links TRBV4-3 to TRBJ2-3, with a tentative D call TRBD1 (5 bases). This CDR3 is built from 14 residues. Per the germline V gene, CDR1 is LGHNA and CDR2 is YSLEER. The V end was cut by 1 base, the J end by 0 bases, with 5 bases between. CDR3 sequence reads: CASSQGQSTDTQYF. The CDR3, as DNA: TGCGCCAGCAGCCAAGGACAGAGCACAGATACGCAGTATTTT.

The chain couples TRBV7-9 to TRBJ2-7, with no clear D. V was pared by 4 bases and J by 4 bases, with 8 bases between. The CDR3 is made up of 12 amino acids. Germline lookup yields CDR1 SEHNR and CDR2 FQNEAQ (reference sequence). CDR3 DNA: TGTGCCAGCAGCTCCGTTCCGTACGAGCAGTACTTC. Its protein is CASSSVPYEQYF.

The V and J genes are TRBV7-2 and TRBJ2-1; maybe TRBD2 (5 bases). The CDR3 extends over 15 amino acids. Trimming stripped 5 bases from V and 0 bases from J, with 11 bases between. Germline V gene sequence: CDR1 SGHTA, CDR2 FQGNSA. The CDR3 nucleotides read TGTGCCAGCAGCGTCGGGATTAACTCCTACAATGAGCAGTTCTTC. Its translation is CASSVGINSYNEQFF.

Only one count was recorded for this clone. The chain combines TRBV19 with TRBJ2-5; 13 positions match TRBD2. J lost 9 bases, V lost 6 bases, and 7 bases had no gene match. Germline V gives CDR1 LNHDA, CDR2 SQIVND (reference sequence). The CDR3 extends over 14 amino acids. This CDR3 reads CASRGLAGRVPQYF. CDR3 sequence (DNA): TGTGCCAGTAGGGGACTAGCGGGGCGGGTGCCCCAGTACTTC.

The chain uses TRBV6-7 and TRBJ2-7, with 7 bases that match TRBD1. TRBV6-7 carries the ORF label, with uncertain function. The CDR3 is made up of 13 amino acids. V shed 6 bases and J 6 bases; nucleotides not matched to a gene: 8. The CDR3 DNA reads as TGTGCCAGCAGGCGCCGGGACAGAGCCGAGCAGTACTTC. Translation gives CASRRRDRAEQYF.